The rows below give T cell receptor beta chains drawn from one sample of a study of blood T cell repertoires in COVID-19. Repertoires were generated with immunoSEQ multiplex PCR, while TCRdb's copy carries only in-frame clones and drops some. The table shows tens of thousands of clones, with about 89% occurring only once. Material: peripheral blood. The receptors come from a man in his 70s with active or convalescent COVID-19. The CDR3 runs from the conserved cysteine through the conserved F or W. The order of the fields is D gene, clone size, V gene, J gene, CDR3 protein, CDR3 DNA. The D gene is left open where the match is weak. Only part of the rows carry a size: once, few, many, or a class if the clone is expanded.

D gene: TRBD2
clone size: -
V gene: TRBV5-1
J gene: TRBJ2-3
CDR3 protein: CASSFLGLASDTQYF
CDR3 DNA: TGCGCCAGCAGCTTTCTTGGACTAGCTTCAGATACGCAGTATTTT

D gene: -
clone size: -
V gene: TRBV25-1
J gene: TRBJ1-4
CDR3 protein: CASSFSTGYLFF
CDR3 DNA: TGTGCCAGCAGTTTTTCCACAGGGTATTTGTTTTTT

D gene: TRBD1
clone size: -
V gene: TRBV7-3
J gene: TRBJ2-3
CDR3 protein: CASSLQGWGQYTDTQYF
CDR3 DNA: TGTGCCAGCAGCCTCCAAGGCTGGGGACAGTACACAGATACGCAGTATTTT

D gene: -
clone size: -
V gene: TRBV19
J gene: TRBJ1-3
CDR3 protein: CASSISRDGNTIYF
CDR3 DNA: TGTGCCAGTAGTATTTCGCGGGACGGAAACACCATATATTTT

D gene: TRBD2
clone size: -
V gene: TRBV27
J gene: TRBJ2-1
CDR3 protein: CASSSSGLHYNEQFF
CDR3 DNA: TGTGCCAGCAGTTCTAGCGGGTTGCATTACAATGAGCAGTTCTTC

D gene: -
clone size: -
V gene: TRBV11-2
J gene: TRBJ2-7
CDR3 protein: CASSSSSYEQYF
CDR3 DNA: TGTGCCAGCAGCTCCTCTTCCTACGAGCAGTACTTC

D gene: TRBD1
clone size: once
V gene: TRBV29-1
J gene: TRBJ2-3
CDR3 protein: CSVDSGQGVTDTQYF
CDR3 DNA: TGCAGCGTTGACTCCGGACAGGGGGTCACAGATACGCAGTATTTT

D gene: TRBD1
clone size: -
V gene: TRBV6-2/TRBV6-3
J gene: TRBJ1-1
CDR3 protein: CASSFRTGGTEAFF
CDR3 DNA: TGTGCCAGCAGCTTCCGTACAGGGGGCACTGAAGCTTTCTTT

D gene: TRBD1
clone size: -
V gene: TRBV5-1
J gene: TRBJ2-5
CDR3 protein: CASRIGQAGETQYF
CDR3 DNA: TGCGCCAGCCGAATAGGACAGGCAGGAGAGACCCAGTACTTC

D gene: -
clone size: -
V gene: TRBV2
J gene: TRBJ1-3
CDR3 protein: CASTSLGAHSGNTIYF
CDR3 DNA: TGTGCCAGCACTAGTCTCGGCGCTCACTCTGGAAACACCATATATTTT

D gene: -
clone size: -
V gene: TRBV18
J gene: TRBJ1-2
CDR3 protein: CASSPLTVTAGYTF
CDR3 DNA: TGTGCCAGCTCACCACTCACAGTGACGGCTGGCTACACCTTC

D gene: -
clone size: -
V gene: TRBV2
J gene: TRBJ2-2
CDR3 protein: CASPTGEGNTGELFF
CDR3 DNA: TGTGCCAGCCCTACGGGCGAGGGCAACACCGGGGAGCTGTTTTTT

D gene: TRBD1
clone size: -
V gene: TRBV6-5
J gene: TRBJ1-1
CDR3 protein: CASSYGTGGRNTEAFF
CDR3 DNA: TGTGCCAGCAGTTACGGGACAGGGGGCCGGAACACTGAAGCTTTCTTT

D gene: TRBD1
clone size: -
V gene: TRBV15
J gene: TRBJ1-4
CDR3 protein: CATSRGEGDRGYEKLFF
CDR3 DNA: TGTGCCACCAGCAGAGGCGAGGGGGACAGGGGGTATGAAAAACTGTTTTTT

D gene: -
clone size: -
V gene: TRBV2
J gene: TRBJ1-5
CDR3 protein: CASTPGRDQPQHF
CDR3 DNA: TGTGCCAGCACCCCAGGGAGGGACCAGCCCCAGCATTTT

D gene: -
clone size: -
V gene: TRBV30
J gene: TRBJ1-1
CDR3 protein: CAWKLRDEAFF
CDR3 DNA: TGTGCCTGGAAACTCCGGGATGAAGCTTTCTTT

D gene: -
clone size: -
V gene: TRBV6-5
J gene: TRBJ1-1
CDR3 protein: CASSYSEGNTEAFF
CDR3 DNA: TGTGCCAGCAGTTACTCGGAGGGGAACACTGAAGCTTTCTTT

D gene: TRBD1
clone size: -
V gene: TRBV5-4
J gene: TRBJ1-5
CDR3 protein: CASSRDRESRNQPQHF
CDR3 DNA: TGTGCCAGCAGCAGAGACAGGGAGTCTCGCAATCAGCCCCAGCATTTT

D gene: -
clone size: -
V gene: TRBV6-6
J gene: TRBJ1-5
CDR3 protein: CASIPIGGINQPQHF
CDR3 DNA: TGTGCCAGCATTCCTATAGGGGGAATCAATCAGCCCCAGCATTTT

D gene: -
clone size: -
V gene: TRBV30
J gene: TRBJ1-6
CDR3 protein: CAWTLLTGDNSPLHF
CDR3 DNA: TGTGCCTGGACCCTGTTGACAGGTGACAATTCACCCCTCCACTTT

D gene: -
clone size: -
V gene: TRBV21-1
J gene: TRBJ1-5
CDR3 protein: CASSNRCQPQHF
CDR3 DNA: TGTGCCAGCAGCAACCGGTGTCAGCCCCAGCATTTT

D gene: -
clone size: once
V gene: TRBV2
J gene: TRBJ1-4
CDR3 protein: CASTILSNEKLFF
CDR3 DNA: TGTGCCAGCACAATTTTGTCTAATGAAAAACTGTTTTTT

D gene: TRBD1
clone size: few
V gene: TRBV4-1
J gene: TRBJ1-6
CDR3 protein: CASSPEDRAYSPLHF
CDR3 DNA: TGCGCCAGCAGCCCAGAGGACAGGGCCTATTCACCCCTCCACTTT

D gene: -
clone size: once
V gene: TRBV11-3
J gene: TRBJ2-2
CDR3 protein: CASSLGGTNTGELFF
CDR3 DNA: TGTGCCAGCAGCTTAGGGGGGACTAACACCGGGGAGCTGTTTTTT

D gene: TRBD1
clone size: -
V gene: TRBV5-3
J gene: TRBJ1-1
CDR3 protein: CARRREQGVETEAFF
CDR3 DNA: TGTGCCAGAAGGAGAGAACAGGGGGTGGAAACTGAAGCTTTCTTT

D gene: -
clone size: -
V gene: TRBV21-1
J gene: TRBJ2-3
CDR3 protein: CASSKSGGRFRTDTQYF
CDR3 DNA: TGTGCCAGCAGCAAGTCGGGGGGCCGGTTTCGGACAGATACGCAGTATTTT

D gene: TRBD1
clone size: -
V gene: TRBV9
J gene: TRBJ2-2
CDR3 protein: CASSPRDRTNTGELFF
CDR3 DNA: TGTGCCAGCAGCCCCCGGGACAGGACGAACACCGGGGAGCTGTTTTTT

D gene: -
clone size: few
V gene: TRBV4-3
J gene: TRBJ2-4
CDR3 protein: CASSQGLGGGHSFAKNIQYF
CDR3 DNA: TGCGCCAGCAGCCAAGGCTTAGGGGGGGGGCATAGTTTCGCCAAAAACATTCAGTACTTC

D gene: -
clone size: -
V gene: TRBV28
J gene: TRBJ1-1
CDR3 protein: CASSLLFPGNTEAFF
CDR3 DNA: TGTGCCAGCAGTTTACTCTTCCCGGGGAACACTGAAGCTTTCTTT

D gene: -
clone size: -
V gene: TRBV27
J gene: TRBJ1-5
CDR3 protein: CASSYRFRTANQPQHF
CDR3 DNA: TGTGCCAGCAGTTACCGATTCCGGACAGCTAATCAGCCCCAGCATTTT

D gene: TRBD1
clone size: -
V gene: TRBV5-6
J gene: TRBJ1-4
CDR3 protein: CASSLAQGATNEKLFF
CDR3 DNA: TGTGCCAGCAGCTTGGCCCAGGGGGCAACTAATGAAAAACTGTTTTTT

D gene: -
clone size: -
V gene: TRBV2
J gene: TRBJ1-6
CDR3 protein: CASNGRTYYNSPLHF
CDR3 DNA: TGTGCCAGCAACGGGAGGACATACTATAATTCACCCCTCCACTTT

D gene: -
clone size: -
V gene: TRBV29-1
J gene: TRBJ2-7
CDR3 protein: CSVALSSYEQYF
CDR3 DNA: TGCAGCGTTGCTCTTAGCTCCTACGAGCAGTACTTC

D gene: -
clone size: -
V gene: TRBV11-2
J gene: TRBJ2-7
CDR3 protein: CASSSLRGPSYEQYF
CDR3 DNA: TGTGCCAGCAGCTCTTTGCGGGGTCCATCCTACGAGCAGTACTTC

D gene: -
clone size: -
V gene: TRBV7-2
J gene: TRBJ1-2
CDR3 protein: CASSLGAGLGYTF
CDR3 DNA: TGTGCCAGCAGCTTAGGAGCGGGGCTTGGCTACACCTTC

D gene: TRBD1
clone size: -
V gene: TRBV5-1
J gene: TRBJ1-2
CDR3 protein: CASSPPRGQGNYGYTF
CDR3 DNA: TGCGCCAGCAGCCCCCCCCGCGGACAGGGGAACTATGGCTACACCTTC

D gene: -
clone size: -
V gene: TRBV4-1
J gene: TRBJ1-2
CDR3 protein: CASSQRGYGYTF
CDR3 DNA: TGCGCCAGCAGCCAAAGGGGCTATGGCTACACCTTC

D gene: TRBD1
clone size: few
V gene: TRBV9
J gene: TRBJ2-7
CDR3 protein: CASSVGQGGYEQYF
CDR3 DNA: TGTGCCAGCAGCGTGGGACAGGGCGGCTACGAGCAGTACTTC

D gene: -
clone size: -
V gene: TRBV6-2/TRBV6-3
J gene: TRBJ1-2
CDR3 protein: CASSYPQGVNGYTF
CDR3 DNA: TGTGCCAGCAGTTACCCTCAGGGTGTGAATGGCTACACCTTC

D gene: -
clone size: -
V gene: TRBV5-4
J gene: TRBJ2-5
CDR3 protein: CASSLRGAQETQYF
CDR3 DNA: TGTGCCAGCAGCTTGCGGGGGGCCCAAGAGACCCAGTACTTC

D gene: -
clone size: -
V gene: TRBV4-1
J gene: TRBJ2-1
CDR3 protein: CASARGGIVGHNEQFF
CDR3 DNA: TGCGCCAGCGCGAGGGGGGGGATTGTAGGGCACAATGAGCAGTTCTTC

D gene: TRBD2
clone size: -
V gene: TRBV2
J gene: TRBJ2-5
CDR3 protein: CASSEGWKLAGVETQYF
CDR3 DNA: TGTGCCAGCAGTGAAGGCTGGAAGCTAGCGGGGGTGGAGACCCAGTACTTC

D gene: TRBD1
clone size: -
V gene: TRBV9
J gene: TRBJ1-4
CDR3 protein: CASSPRGPLPATNEKLFF
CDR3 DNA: TGTGCCAGCAGCCCCAGGGGGCCCTTACCCGCAACTAATGAAAAACTGTTTTTT

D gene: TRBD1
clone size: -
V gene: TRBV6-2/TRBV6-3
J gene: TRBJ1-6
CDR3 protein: CASSQPQTGGRNSPLHF
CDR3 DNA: TGTGCCAGCAGCCAACCTCAGACAGGGGGCCGGAATTCACCCCTCCACTTT

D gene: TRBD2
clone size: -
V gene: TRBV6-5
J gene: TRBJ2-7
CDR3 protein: CASSYSAGGDYEQYF
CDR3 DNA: TGTGCCAGCAGTTACTCGGCGGGGGGGGACTACGAGCAGTACTTC

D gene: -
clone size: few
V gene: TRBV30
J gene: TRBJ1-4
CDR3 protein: CAWSTGGTNEKLFF
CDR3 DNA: TGTGCCTGGAGTACGGGGGGAACTAATGAAAAACTGTTTTTT